This T cell receptor (beta chain) was obtained from a study of blood T cell repertoires in COVID-19. Study information: Both acute and convalescent COVID-19 samples were obtained from the United States, Italy and Spain.

Trimming left V 5 bases short and J 3 bases short, with 26 bases between. This CDR3 comprises 18 residues. The germline CDR1 and CDR2 sequences are SNHLY and FYNNEI. The table came from immunoSEQ multiplex PCR; TCRdb's copy has only in-frame clones and leaves some out. The repertoire includes 200,000 or so clones, 70% to 85% of them detected once, and under 5.5% sits in the top ten. The sequence came from a woman in her 30s with acute or convalescent COVID-19. The sample taken for sequencing was peripheral blood. The chain uses TRBV2 and TRBJ2-7, with a possible D match to TRBD2 (6 bases). The CDR3 protein is CASSWLPLGGGGVYEQYF. CDR3 in DNA: TGTGCCAGCAGTTGGCTGCCCCTGGGGGGAGGTGGTGTCTACGAGCAGTACTTC.